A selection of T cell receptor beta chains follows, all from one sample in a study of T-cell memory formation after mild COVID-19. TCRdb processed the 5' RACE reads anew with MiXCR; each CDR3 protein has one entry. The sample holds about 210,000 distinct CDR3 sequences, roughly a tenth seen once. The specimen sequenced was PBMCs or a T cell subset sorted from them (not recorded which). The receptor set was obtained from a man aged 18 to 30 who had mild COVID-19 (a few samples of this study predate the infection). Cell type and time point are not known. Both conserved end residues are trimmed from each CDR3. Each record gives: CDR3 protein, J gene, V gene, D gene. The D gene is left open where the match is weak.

cdr3_aa: SARGGTDKWGSTDTQY
j_call: TRBJ2-3
v_call: TRBV20-1
d_call: TRBD1

cdr3_aa: ASSQRERHEQY
j_call: TRBJ2-7
v_call: TRBV3-1
d_call: NA

cdr3_aa: ASSPRDGYNEQF
j_call: TRBJ2-1
v_call: TRBV18
d_call: NA

cdr3_aa: ASSTQTGKQF
j_call: TRBJ2-1
v_call: TRBV12-3/TRBV12-4
d_call: NA

cdr3_aa: AAGNYGYT
j_call: TRBJ1-2
v_call: TRBV6-5
d_call: NA

cdr3_aa: ASSQWVRGNTGELF
j_call: TRBJ2-2
v_call: TRBV3-1
d_call: NA

cdr3_aa: ASSLRGSGNTIY
j_call: TRBJ1-3
v_call: TRBV12-3/TRBV12-4
d_call: NA

cdr3_aa: ASSWTSETQY
j_call: TRBJ2-5
v_call: TRBV7-9
d_call: NA

cdr3_aa: ASSTGGAGTKNIQY
j_call: TRBJ2-4
v_call: TRBV19
d_call: TRBD2

cdr3_aa: ASILRRETQY
j_call: TRBJ2-5
v_call: TRBV2
d_call: NA